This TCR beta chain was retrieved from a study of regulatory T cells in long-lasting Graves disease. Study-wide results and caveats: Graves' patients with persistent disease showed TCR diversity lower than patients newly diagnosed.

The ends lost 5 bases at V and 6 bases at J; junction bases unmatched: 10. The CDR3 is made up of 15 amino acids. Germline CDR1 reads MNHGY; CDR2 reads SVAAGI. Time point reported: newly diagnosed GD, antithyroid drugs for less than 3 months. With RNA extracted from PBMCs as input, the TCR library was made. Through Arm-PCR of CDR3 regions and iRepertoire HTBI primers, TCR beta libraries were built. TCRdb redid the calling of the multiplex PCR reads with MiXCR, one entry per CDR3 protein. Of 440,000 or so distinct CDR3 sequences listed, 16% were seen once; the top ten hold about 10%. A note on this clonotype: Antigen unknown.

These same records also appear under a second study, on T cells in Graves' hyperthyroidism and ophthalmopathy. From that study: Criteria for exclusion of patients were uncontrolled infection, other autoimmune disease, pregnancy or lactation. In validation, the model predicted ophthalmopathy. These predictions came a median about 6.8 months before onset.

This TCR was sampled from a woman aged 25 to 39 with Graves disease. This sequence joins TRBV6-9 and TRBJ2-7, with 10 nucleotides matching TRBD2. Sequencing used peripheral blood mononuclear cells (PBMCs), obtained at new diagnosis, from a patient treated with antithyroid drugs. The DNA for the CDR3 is TGTGCCAGCAGTCGAGGGGGTAGCGGGAGGTCCGAGCAGTACTTC. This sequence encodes CASSRGGSGRSEQYF.